The present entry profiles one T cell receptor (beta chain) with its context. The sample is drawn from a study of technical replicates of blood from several donors. TCRdb keeps only in-frame clones here, not all; method: immunoSEQ multiplex PCR. The table includes about 63,000 clones, about 88% detected once. The sample was PBMCs. This sequence originates from a human donor in good health. Some clones in this sample may be carry-over from other donors' samples.

CDR3 in DNA: TGTGCCAGCAGTTACTCGAATGGCAGATACAATGAGCAGTTCTTC. This gives the protein CASSYSNGRYNEQFF. V is TRBV6-5 and J is TRBJ2-1; D uncertain. Germline V CDR1 and CDR2: MNHEY, SVGAGI. There are 15 residues in the CDR3. Trimming cost V 0 bases and J 4 bases, with 10 bases left between them.